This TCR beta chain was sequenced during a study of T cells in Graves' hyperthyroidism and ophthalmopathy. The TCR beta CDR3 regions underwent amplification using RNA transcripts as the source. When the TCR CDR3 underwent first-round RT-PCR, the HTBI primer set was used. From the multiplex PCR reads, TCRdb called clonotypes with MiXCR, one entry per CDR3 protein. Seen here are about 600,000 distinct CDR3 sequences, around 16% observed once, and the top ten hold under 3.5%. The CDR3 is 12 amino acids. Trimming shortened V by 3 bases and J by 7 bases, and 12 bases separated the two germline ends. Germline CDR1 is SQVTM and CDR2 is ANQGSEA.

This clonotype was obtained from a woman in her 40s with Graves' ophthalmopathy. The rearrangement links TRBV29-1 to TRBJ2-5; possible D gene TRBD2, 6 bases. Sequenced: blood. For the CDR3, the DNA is TGCAGCGTTGAGGGCGGGGTAGGGACCCAGTACTTC. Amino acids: CSVEGGVGTQYF.